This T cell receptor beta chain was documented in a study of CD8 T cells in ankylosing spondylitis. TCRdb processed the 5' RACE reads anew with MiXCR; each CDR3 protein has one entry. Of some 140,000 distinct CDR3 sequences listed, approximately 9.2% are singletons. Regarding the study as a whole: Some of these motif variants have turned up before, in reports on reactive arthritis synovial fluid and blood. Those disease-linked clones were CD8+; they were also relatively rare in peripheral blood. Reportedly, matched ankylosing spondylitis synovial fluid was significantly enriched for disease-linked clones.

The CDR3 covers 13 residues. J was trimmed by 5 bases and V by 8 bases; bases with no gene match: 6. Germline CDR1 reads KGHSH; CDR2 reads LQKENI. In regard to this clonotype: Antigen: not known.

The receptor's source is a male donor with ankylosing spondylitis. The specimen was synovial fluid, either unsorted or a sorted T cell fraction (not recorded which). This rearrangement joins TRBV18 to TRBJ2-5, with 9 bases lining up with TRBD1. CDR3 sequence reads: CASRDRASETQYF. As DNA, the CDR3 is TGTGCCAGCCGGGACAGGGCATCGGAGACCCAGTACTTC.